This T cell receptor (beta chain) derives from a study of response to subunit inactivated influenza vaccine. Whole-study findings and limits: Authors suggested each seasonal flu vaccination may recruit only limited numbers of new T cells.

Only a few counts were recorded for this clonotype. The antigen remains unidentified. In germline, CDR1 is GTSNPN, CDR2 SVGIG (reference sequence). The CDR3 runs 14 residues. V lost 8 bases and J lost 3; bases outside the gene matches: 7. TCRdb independently ran MiXCR on the RT-PCR reads; one entry per CDR3 protein. The table has roughly 780,000 distinct CDR3 sequences, around a sixth seen once. The chain is built from TRBV30 and TRBJ2-3, with 11 bases fitting TRBD1. The sequence derives from a man over 45 who received an inactivated influenza vaccine. The material sequenced was PBMCs from blood, taken 5 to 6 days after vaccination. The CDR3 DNA reads TGTGCCCAGAGGACAGGGGGCGCGACAGATACGCAGTATTTT. Translation: CAQRTGGATDTQYF.